This TCR beta chain was captured by sequencing in a study of CD8+CD57+ T cells in acquired aplastic anemia (dated by TCRdb to 2016 to 2019). For the study in its entirety: A mean of roughly 3.2 ug of DNA, ranging from roughly 0.19 to 27.4 ug, was extracted from sorted CD4+ and CD8+ cells. A CD8+CD57+ expansion meant a frequency higher than the mean frequency seen in healthy subjects.

TCR beta VDJ combination and CDR3 sequence profiling used genomic DNA as the template. TCR repertoire sequencing was run on an Illumina HiSeq 2000. The original pipeline was this. Repertoire assessment relied on Simpson's diversity index, CDR3 size and DJ length profiles, and TRBV/TRBJ rearrangement plots. The immunodominant clone was defined as the most abundant DNA sequence in deep sequencing data. CDR3 amino acid sequences were screened for sharing across subjects and were compared with published repertoires and the VDJdb database. The public sequencing data were trimmed at Q25 with fastp and processed into clonotypes with MiXCR by TCRdb, which kept only in-frame beta chains. Every entry covers one CDR3 protein and lists the most common genes and DNA from its rows. The V and J calls and clone size come from TCRdb's table, not from the authors' own analysis. This sample lists 250,000 or so distinct CDR3 sequences; around 43% were detected once. The top ten clones comprise 6.5% to 10% of the sample.

A note on this clonotype: The antigen it recognizes is unknown. No base-level quality is on record; no much larger clone is a single base apart.

CDR1 and CDR2 were assigned from the germline V gene as MGHDK and SYGVNS. The junction shows trimming of 5 bases on V and 9 bases on J, plus 16 bases between the germline ends. The CDR3 sequence holds 13 residues, the cysteine and phenylalanine included. The CDR3 DNA has 39 bases and is translated from base 1. Findings and caveats that apply to the study as a whole: CD8+ Simpson's diversity did not differ significantly between patients and healthy controls (P=0.060). About 29 CD8+ CDR3 sequences were found to be shared between patients and controls, but these sequences appeared to be highly expressed in patients and within the immunodominant clones of the patients.

The patients picked for sequencing were ones in whom flow cytometry had shown an expansion of CD8+CD57+ cells. Every patient had a diagnosis of severe acquired aplastic anemia based on International Study of Aplastic Anemia and Agranulocytosis and Camitta criteria. At the time blood was sampled, none of the patients had received any therapy. In the study, sorted CD4+ and CD8+ blood T cells from patients with severe aplastic anemia and from healthy subjects underwent deep sequencing of TCR repertoires. In the USA, patient enrollment took place under clinicaltrials.gov protocols 00001620, 01623167, 00001397, 00071045, 00081523 and 00961064. Ficoll-Paque density gradient centrifugation was used to isolate peripheral blood mononuclear cells. Before DNA extraction, CD4+ and CD8+ T cells were sorted by FACS or by magnetic beads.

The chain links TRBV25-1 with TRBJ1-2, and perhaps TRBD1 as D gene, on 6 matching bases. The sample consisted of sorted CD4+, CD8+, or CD8+CD57+ T cells (not recorded which) from PBMCs. The receptor was derived from a human donor with aplastic anemia. In nucleotides, the sequence is TGTGCCAGCAGTTACTCGCACAGGGATCGCTACACCTTC. It encodes CASSYSHRDRYTF.